There are many counts of the clone carrying this TCR beta chain. Its antigen remains unknown. This entry belongs to a study of T cell repertoires in cytomegalovirus infection. Study summary: Through public TCR beta signatures, both CMV infection and matching HLA type were indicated. Broader study findings: There were carriers of CMV plus the relevant HLA, and cumulative public TCR beta family frequency identified them. In two of eight donors, the top clonotype was HLA-C-restricted CMV-specific.

Per germline, CDR1 SEHNR and CDR2 FQNEAQ (reference sequence). The CDR3 covers 17 residues. The J segment lost 5 bases and the V segment lost 3 bases, leaving 10 bases of the junction unmatched. TCRdb redid the calling of the reads with MiXCR, one entry per CDR3 protein. The sample has 600,000 to 800,000 distinct CDR3 sequences, 20% to 30% seen once. The sequence was collected from a human donor in good health (CMV status not recorded). Some clones in this sample may be carry-over from other donors' samples. The chain is built from TRBV7-9 and TRBJ1-2, with TRBD1 matching 12 bases. Sequenced material: CD8+ T cells from PBMCs. CDR3 nucleotides: TGTGCCAGCAGCTTCACCGGGACAGGGGGCCGAAAGTATGGCTACACCTTC. Protein product: CASSFTGTGGRKYGYTF.